Below, one T cell receptor (beta chain) is given with its context. The protocol was immunoSEQ multiplex PCR, while the TCRdb copy is restricted to in-frame clones and leaves out a portion. The sample contains about 60,000 clones, 85% to 90% of which appear only once. V lost 0 bases, J lost 1 base, and 8 bases stayed unmatched. Germline V gene sequence: CDR1 LGHNA, CDR2 YNFKEQ. The CDR3 has 18 amino acids. The data were obtained in a study of blood T cell repertoires in COVID-19. Study overall: Samples of COVID-19 (acute and convalescent) were obtained from the United States, Italy and Spain.

The chain employs TRBV4-2 and TRBJ2-2, with 7 bases lining up with TRBD1. The specimen sequenced was peripheral blood. The sequence was collected from a human donor with active COVID-19. The donor label of this sample is uncertain. DNA for the CDR3: TGTGCCAGCAGCCAAGATGGTAAGGGGGCAGTGAACACCGGGGAGCTGTTTTTT. Its translation: CASSQDGKGAVNTGELFF.